The T cell receptor (beta chain) described here comes from a study of blood T cell repertoires in COVID-19. The CDR3 has 12 residues. The germline V gene has CDR1 LGHDT and CDR2 YNNKEL (reference sequence). V dropped 5 bases and J dropped 8 bases, with 12 bases sitting between them. Clones were sequenced by immunoSEQ multiplex PCR, and TCRdb holds only the in-frame ones, with some missing. The repertoire holds over 200,000 clones, with roughly 85% as singletons. Material for sequencing was PBMCs or T cells enriched from blood (not recorded which). This rearrangement joins TRBV3-1 (or the pseudogene TRBV3-2) to TRBJ1-2; weak D call: TRBD1 (5 bases). This TCR derives from a woman aged 50 to 60 who had recovered from COVID-19. The CDR3 sequence is CASSLTAGGYTF. In DNA, the CDR3 is TGTGCCAGCAGCTTAACCGCAGGGGGCTACACCTTC.